One sample yielded the 9 T cell receptor beta chains listed below, sequenced in a study of shared clonotypes between healthy human individuals. The protocol was immunoSEQ multiplex PCR, while the TCRdb copy is restricted to in-frame clones and leaves out a portion. The sample includes some 2,100,000 clones, 95% seen only once; the top ten take 0.1% to 0.15%. Material for sequencing was naive CD4+ T cells sorted from blood. Subset: CD45RA+ positively selected. The receptor set was obtained from a man between 18 and 29 years old in good health.

In the case of this clone: The sample contains more than one DNA sequence encoding this CDR3. The V and J genes are TRBV11-2 and TRBJ2-1; 10 nucleotides agree with TRBD2. Germline CDR1 reads SGHAT; CDR2 reads FQNNGV. V lost 1 base, J lost 5 bases, and 2 bases stayed unmatched. The CDR3 spans 15 residues. CDR3 sequence: CASSLGTSGNNEQFF. The DNA of the CDR3 is TGTGCCAGCAGCTTAGGTACTAGCGGGAACAATGAGCAGTTCTTC.

CDR3 sequence (DNA): TGTGCTTCCCAAAAGCCCTGGGACAGGGGGCGAGGAAATGAGCAGTTCTTC. Translated, it gives CASQKPWDRGRGNEQFF. The rearrangement joins TRBV30 to TRBJ2-1; 12 positions match TRBD1. The germline V gene has CDR1 GTSNPN and CDR2 SVGIG (reference sequence). The length of the CDR3 is 17 residues.

A few counts support this clone. The identical CDR3 is also encoded by other nucleotide sequences in the sample. The rearrangement links TRBV7-9 to TRBJ2-1, with D tentatively TRBD1 or TRBD2 (5 bases each). Germline V gene data show CDR1 as SEHNR and CDR2 as FQNEAQ (reference sequence). The CDR3 spans 14 residues. Between the trimmed V and J ends, which lost 1 base and 1 base, there was a span of 5 bases. The CDR3, as DNA: TGTGCCAGCAGCTTAGGGGGGTCCTACAATGAGCAGTTCTTC. It yields the protein CASSLGGSYNEQFF.

The gene calls are TRBV27 and TRBJ1-3; D is possibly TRBD1 (6 bases). Between the trimmed V and J ends, which lost 6 bases and 0 bases, there was a span of 12 bases. The CDR3 spans 15 residues. Germline V CDR1 and CDR2: MNHEY, SMNVEV (reference sequence). Here the CDR3 reads CASSQQGRSGNTIYF. The CDR3 nucleotides are TGTGCCAGCAGCCAACAGGGTCGCTCTGGAAACACCATATATTTT.

J is TRBJ2-3 and V is TRBV5-1, with TRBD2 as a possible D gene (5 bases). With 0 bases removed from V and 4 bases from J, the gap between germline ends came to 12 bases. The CDR3 is 15 residues long. CDR1 is SGHRS, CDR2 YFSETQ, per germline. The CDR3 reads CASSLEGFGADTQYF. DNA for the CDR3: TGCGCCAGCAGCTTGGAAGGGTTCGGGGCAGATACGCAGTATTTT.

Worth noting for this clone: Other nucleotide sequences from this sample produce the same CDR3. The chain carries TRBV18 and TRBJ2-7, with 10 bases aligning to TRBD1. CDR3 size: 15 residues. Losses at the gene ends were 1 base for V and 2 bases for J; bases not matched to a gene: 2. Looked up from germline, CDR1 is KGHSH and CDR2 is LQKENI. In DNA form, the CDR3 reads TGTGCCAGCTCACCACTCGGACAGGGGGCCTACGAGCAGTACTTC. This gives the protein CASSPLGQGAYEQYF.

This clone has a single count. This CDR3 is CASSDFRDSATLHF. CDR3 nucleotides: TGTGCCAGCAGCGATTTCAGGGACAGCGCAACCCTCCACTTT. The chain couples TRBV9 to TRBJ1-6, with 7 nucleotides matching TRBD1. This CDR3 contains 14 residues. Germline V lookup: CDR1 SGDLS, CDR2 YYNGEE. Trimming took 3 bases from V and 14 from J; bases not matched to a gene: 11.

This chain links TRBV6-5 with TRBJ2-7; D is perhaps TRBD1 (5 bases). From germline, CDR1 is MNHEY and CDR2 SVGAGI. CDR3 length: 15 amino acids. Deletions cut 2 bases from V and 3 bases from J, with 14 bases between. The CDR3 DNA is TGTGCCAGCAGTTACCTCCCTATTAGGGGCTACGAGCAGTACTTC. This sequence encodes CASSYLPIRGYEQYF.

On this clone itself: Other DNA sequences in the sample encode the same CDR3. This chain connects TRBV28 to TRBJ1-5; 12 bases are a match to TRBD1. The V gene's germline CDR1 is MDHEN and CDR2 SYDVKM. The J segment lost 6 bases and the V segment lost 4 bases, leaving 7 bases of the junction unmatched. This CDR3 contains 16 residues. The CDR3 reads CASSSPGQGAGQPQHF. The CDR3 DNA is TGTGCCAGCAGTTCCCCGGGACAGGGGGCAGGTCAGCCCCAGCATTTT.